A single sample gave rise to the 21 T cell receptor beta chains below, sequenced in a study of spatial heterogeneity in lung cancer. One entry per CDR3 protein, called by TCRdb with MiXCR from the 5' RACE reads. The sample has 30,000 to 40,000 distinct CDR3 sequences, approximately 3.1% seen once. This sample's time point: sample taken at primary tumor resection. Here the sequenced sample was normal lung tissue next to the tumor, taken at surgery. The receptors derive from a male donor with early-stage non-small cell lung cancer.

This clonotype was counted at least ten times. The chain combines TRBV6-5 with TRBJ2-7, with TRBD1 matching over 7 bases. Germline V gives CDR1 MNHEY, CDR2 SVGAGI. This CDR3 comprises 16 residues. After removal of 3 bases from V and 8 bases from J, the junction contained 16 bases not matched to a gene. DNA for the CDR3: TGTGCCAGCAGTTATGGGGTAAAAGGACAGGCGACGAAGCAGTACTTC. Its translation is CASSYGVKGQATKQYF.

This clonotype appeared many times. J is TRBJ2-1 and V is TRBV7-2, with D possibly matching TRBD2 (5 bases). The CDR3 spans 16 residues. Germline V CDR1 and CDR2: SGHTA, FQGNSA. Trimming cost V 4 bases and J 2 bases, with 15 bases left between them. CDR3 residues: CASSSRTLVTYNEQFF. CDR3 nucleotide sequence: TGTGCCAGCAGCTCCCGTACACTAGTCACCTACAATGAGCAGTTCTTC.

The chain combines TRBV18 with TRBJ2-3; D uncertain. The CDR3 is made up of 13 amino acids. Germline V gives CDR1 KGHSH, CDR2 LQKENI. The ends were cut back, 3 bases at V and 2 bases at J, with 6 bases in the middle. CDR3 amino acids: CASSPANTDTQYF. The CDR3 nucleotides are TGTGCCAGCTCACCGGCAAACACAGATACGCAGTATTTT.

This clonotype was counted ten times or more. The chain uses TRBV5-4 and TRBJ1-1; TRBD1 matches at 9 bases. Germline V gives CDR1 SGHNT, CDR2 YYREEE (reference sequence). CDR3 length: 16 amino acids. With 2 bases clipped from V and 8 bases from J, the junction kept 13 bases outside the gene matches. The CDR3 loop is CASSFGQGSLGPEAFF. The CDR3 DNA follows: TGTGCCAGCAGCTTTGGACAGGGGTCGTTGGGGCCAGAAGCTTTCTTT.

Many counts were recorded for this clonotype. The chain uses TRBV7-2 and TRBJ1-2, with 9 positions matching TRBD1. The CDR3 spans 13 residues. Germline-derived CDR1 and CDR2 are SGHTA and FQGNSA. V dropped 7 bases and J dropped 6; count of bases not matched to a gene: 6. Here the CDR3 DNA reads TGTGCCAGCAACCGACAGGGGGAAAATGGCTACACCTTC. Its translation: CASNRQGENGYTF.

The rearrangement links TRBV6-5 to TRBJ2-1; D tentatively reads TRBD1 or TRBD2 (6 bases each). Germline CDR1 is MNHEY and CDR2 is SVGAGI. Trimming cost V 0 bases and J 7 bases, with 13 bases left between them. The CDR3 is 15 amino acids. As DNA, the CDR3 is TGTGCCAGCAGTTACTCGGGGGGCTTCGGGAATGAGCAGTTCTTC. Translation: CASSYSGGFGNEQFF.

This clonotype was detected ten times or more. The chain uses TRBV7-2 and TRBJ1-6, with D uncertain. The germline CDR1 and CDR2 sequences are SGHTA and FQGNSA. The V gene lost 3 bases and the J gene lost 8 bases, with 8 bases spanning the gap. This CDR3 contains 13 residues. Here the CDR3 DNA reads TGTGCCAGCAGCTTGGGAGCCCATTCACCCCTCCACTTT. Translated, it gives CASSLGAHSPLHF.

The chain has TRBV4-2 and TRBJ1-4; a possible D gene is TRBD1 (6 bases). CDR3 length equals 16 residues. Germline lookup yields CDR1 LGHNA and CDR2 YNFKEQ. Trimming shortened V by 1 base and J by 5 bases, and 14 bases separated the two germline ends. CDR3 bases: TGTGCCAGCAGCCAAGTTGAGGGGAGGGGGAATGAAAAACTGTTTTTT. Its protein is CASSQVEGRGNEKLFF.

Details on this clonotype: A much larger clone differs by one base, so this may be a read error. The rearrangement joins TRBV12-3 or TRBV12-4 to TRBJ2-2; D tentatively reads TRBD1 or TRBD2 (6 bases each). The CDR3 totals 16 residues. The V end lost 7 bases, the J end lost 8 bases, and 23 bases lay between the germline ends. In DNA, the CDR3 is TGTGCCAGCACCCAGCTGATCGGGGGCGCCGGGGGGGAGCTGTTTTTT. Translating it yields CASTQLIGGAGGELFF.

This clonotype was counted many times. V usage is TRBV5-1 and J usage is TRBJ2-2, with D possibly called TRBD1 or TRBD2 (6 bases each). The CDR3 totals 14 residues. CDR1 is SGHRS, CDR2 YFSETQ, per germline. Trimming pared 0 bases from V and 5 bases from J, leaving 8 bases between. CDR3 sequence: CASSLEGGTGELFF. The CDR3 DNA sequence: TGCGCCAGCAGCTTGGAAGGGGGGACCGGGGAGCTGTTTTTT.

This clonotype occurred many times. This chain links TRBV24-1 with TRBJ1-4, with D maybe TRBD1 (6 bases). V shed 8 bases and J shed 4 bases, with 16 bases lying between them. The CDR3 loop spans 15 amino acids. Germline V CDR1 and CDR2: KGHDR, SFDVKD. CDR3 bases: TGTGCCACCATCTCCTCGGGGGCGGATAATGAAAAACTGTTTTTT. Residues: CATISSGADNEKLFF.

This clonotype was picked up many times. The V and J genes are TRBV3-1 and TRBJ1-3; maybe TRBD1 (5 bases). The CDR3 sequence is 15 residues long. Germline-derived CDR1 and CDR2 are LGHDT and YNNKEL (reference sequence). V lost 1 base, J lost 2 bases, and 9 bases lay in between. The CDR3 bases are TGTGCCAGCAGCCAAGGGGGGGGTGCTGGAAACACCATATATTTT. This encodes CASSQGGGAGNTIYF.

This clonotype was detected a few times. This chain uses TRBV5-4 with TRBJ2-5; 7 bases are shared with TRBD2. The junction had 13 bases not matched to a gene; V was cut back by 4 bases and J by 4 bases. The germline V gene encodes CDR1 SGHNT and CDR2 YYREEE (reference sequence). There are 16 residues in the CDR3. The chain's CDR3 is CASSPSPWEGRETQYF. CDR3 sequence (DNA): TGTGCCAGCAGCCCCTCCCCGTGGGAGGGAAGAGAGACCCAGTACTTC.

The rearrangement uses TRBV28 and TRBJ1-5; D unclear. Looked up from germline, CDR1 is MDHEN and CDR2 is SYDVKM. V was cut by 1 base and J by 5 bases, with 9 bases left in between. The CDR3 consists of 14 residues. The CDR3 nucleotides are TGTGCCAGCAGTTTATTCCTTCCCGATCAGCCCCAGCATTTT. It codes for CASSLFLPDQPQHF. Combining the CDR3 with reference TRBV28 and TRBJ1-5 gives the whole variable domain DVKVTQSSRYLVKRTGEKVFLECVQDMDHENMFWYRQDPGLGLRLIYFSYDVKMKEKGDIPEGYSVSREKKERFSLILESASTNQTSMYLCASSLFLPDQPQHFGDGTRLSIL.

This clonotype was counted at least ten times. This chain links TRBV6-1 with TRBJ2-5, with D possibly being TRBD2 (5 bases). The CDR3 covers 14 residues. The V gene's germline CDR1 is MNHNS and CDR2 SASEGT. The V end was cut by 5 bases, the J end by 0 bases, with 10 bases between. CDR3: CASSLGSYQETQYF. The CDR3 DNA reads as TGTGCCAGCAGTTTAGGGAGTTACCAAGAGACCCAGTACTTC.

In its sample, this clonotype was seen many times. The chain uses TRBV18 and TRBJ2-3; no firm D call. Trimming shortened V by 3 bases and J by 1 base, and 5 bases separated the two germline ends. Germline CDR1 is KGHSH and CDR2 is LQKENI. The CDR3 is 13 residues long. The DNA for the CDR3 is TGTGCCAGCTCACCGCGACGCACAGATACGCAGTATTTT. It yields the protein CASSPRRTDTQYF.

This clonotype was observed many times. Here the CDR3 reads CATSNRDGRERRGYTF. In DNA form, the CDR3 reads TGTGCCACCAGCAACCGGGACGGACGAGAAAGACGGGGCTACACCTTC. J is TRBJ1-2 and V is TRBV15; tentatively, D is TRBD1 (5 bases). Trimming cost V 4 bases and J 8 bases, with 23 bases left between them. This CDR3 is built from 16 residues. Germline CDR1 reads LNHNV; CDR2 reads YYDKDF (reference sequence). The full variable domain, in which reference TRBV15 and TRBJ1-2 provide the parts outside the CDR3, is DAMVIQNPRYQVTQFGKPVTLSCSQTLNHNVMYWYQQKSSQAPKLLFHYYDKDFNNEADTPDNFQSRRPNTSFCFLDIRSPGLGDTAMYLCATSNRDGRERRGYTFGSGTRLTVV.

This clonotype was detected ten times or more. The chain combines TRBV27 with TRBJ1-5; weak D call: TRBD1 (6 bases). The CDR3 is made up of 15 amino acids. V lost 3 bases and J 2 bases, leaving 11 bases between the germline ends. In germline, CDR1 is MNHEY, CDR2 SMNVEV (reference sequence). This CDR3 reads CASSLGGSGNQPQHF. CDR3 bases: TGTGCCAGCAGTTTGGGGGGCTCTGGCAATCAGCCCCAGCATTTT.

Many counts were recorded for this clonotype. This sequence joins TRBV29-1 and TRBJ1-1, with 8 bases fitting TRBD1. Germline V gene data show CDR1 as SQVTM and CDR2 as ANQGSEA. This CDR3 has 13 amino acids. The junction had 6 bases not matched to a gene; V was cut back by 4 bases and J by 5 bases. The DNA for the CDR3 is TGCAGCGTTGGCTACAGGGGGTTTACTGAAGCTTTCTTT. This sequence encodes CSVGYRGFTEAFF. Together with reference TRBV29-1 and TRBJ1-1, the CDR3 gives the full variable domain: SAVISQKPSRDICQRGTSLTIQCQVDSQVTMMFWYRQQPGQSLTLIATANQGSEATYESGFVIDKFPISRPNLTFSTLTVSNMSPEDSSIYLCSVGYRGFTEAFFGQGTRLTVV.

This clonotype was detected ten times or more. This chain uses TRBV5-6 with TRBJ2-5; D perhaps matches TRBD2 (5 bases). Trimming shortened V by 0 bases and J by 4 bases, and 7 bases separated the two germline ends. CDR1 and CDR2 (germline): SGHDT, YYEEEE. This CDR3 comprises 13 residues. The CDR3, as DNA: TGTGCCAGCAGCTTGGCCGCGGGAGAGACCCAGTACTTC. It codes for CASSLAAGETQYF.

This clonotype was picked up a small number of times. V gene TRBV7-9 combines with J gene TRBJ2-2, with D hard to call. CDR3 length: 16 amino acids. The germline V and J ends were trimmed by 6 bases and 6 bases, with 20 bases remaining between them. CDR1 and CDR2 (germline): SEHNR, FQNEAQ (reference sequence). Written as DNA, the CDR3 is TGTGCCAGCAGTCAACCGACGGGCTCGCTTTCCGGGGAGCTGTTTTTT. Protein: CASSQPTGSLSGELFF.